This T cell receptor (beta chain) was documented in a study of cytomegalovirus exposure and HLA in healthy donors. Study observations and caveats: Beyond CMV serostatus, there was no information to go on about immune exposure.

As to this clone: Its antigen is undetermined.

CDR3 length equals 15 residues. Trimming took 3 bases from V and 0 from J, leaving 11 bases between them. Germline V CDR1 and CDR2: LNHDA, SQIVND (reference sequence). PCR was performed using 60 Vbeta and 13 Jbeta primers. Repertoires were generated with immunoSEQ multiplex PCR, while TCRdb's copy carries only in-frame clones and drops some. The table lists roughly 100,000 clones, roughly 80% of them singletons. The chain employs TRBV19 and TRBJ1-1, with D tentatively TRBD1 (6 bases). This sequence was found in a man between 60 and 75 years old in good health and CMV-seronegative. Source material: PBMCs. In nucleotides, the CDR3 is TGTGCCAGTAGTATCCCAGGGGTGGTGAACACTGAAGCTTTCTTT. Translation gives CASSIPGVVNTEAFF. Variable domain in full (rest from reference TRBV19 and TRBJ1-1): DGGITQSPKYLFRKEGQNVTLSCEQNLNHDAMYWYRQDPGQGLRLIYYSQIVNDFQKGDIAEGYSVSREKKESFPLTVTSAQKNPTAFYLCASSIPGVVNTEAFFGQGTRLTVV.